Described below is a single TCR beta chain sequence and its context. The repertoire was sequenced with immunoSEQ multiplex PCR; TCRdb's copy has only in-frame clones and lacks some. Among approximately 100,000 clones, approximately 91% were seen once, and the ten largest hold roughly 3.7%. The sample originates from a study of T cell responses to AZD1222 COVID-19 vaccine. The J segment lost 7 bases and the V segment lost 8 bases, leaving 11 bases of the junction unmatched. Germline CDR1 SNHLY, CDR2 FYNNEI. The CDR3 totals 16 residues. The sample here was peripheral blood, taken on day 0 of AZD1222 vaccination. V usage is TRBV2 and J usage is TRBJ1-6; TRBD1 agrees at 10 bases. The sequence was obtained from an adult in good health. The CDR3 DNA reads as TGTGCCAGCGAGCCAAAGACAGGGGGCCTAAATTCACCCCTCCACTTT. Translation gives CASEPKTGGLNSPLHF.